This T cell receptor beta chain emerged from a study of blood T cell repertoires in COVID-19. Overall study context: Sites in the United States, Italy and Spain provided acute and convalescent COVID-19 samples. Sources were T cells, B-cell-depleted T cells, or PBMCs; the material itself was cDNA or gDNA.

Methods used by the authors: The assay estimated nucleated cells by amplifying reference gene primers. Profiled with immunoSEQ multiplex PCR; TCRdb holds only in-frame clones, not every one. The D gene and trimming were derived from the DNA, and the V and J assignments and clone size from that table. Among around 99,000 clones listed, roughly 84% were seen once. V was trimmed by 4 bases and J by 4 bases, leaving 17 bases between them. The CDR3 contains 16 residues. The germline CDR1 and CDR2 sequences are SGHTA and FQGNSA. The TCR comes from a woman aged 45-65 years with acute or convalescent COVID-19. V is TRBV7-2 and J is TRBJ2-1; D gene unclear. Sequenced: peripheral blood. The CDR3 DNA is TGTGCCAGCAGCTACCCGGCGGTGGCCCGGTACAATGAGCAGTTCTTC. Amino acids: CASSYPAVARYNEQFF.